The entry below gives a single TCR beta chain sequence along with its context. Tens of millions of PBMCs were counted before genomic DNA extraction. V was cut by 8 bases and J by 0 bases, with 10 bases left in between. Per the germline V gene, CDR1 is MNHEY and CDR2 is SMNVEV (reference sequence). CDR3 length: 13 amino acids. The sample comes from a study of shared clonotypes between healthy human individuals. The assay was carried out at the deep level. For every subset, genomic DNA was evenly distributed across several immunoSEQ plates. Every unsorted PBMC PCR replicate was loaded with about 300 ng DNA, about 30,000 T cell genomes. Libraries were prepared by immunoSEQ multiplex PCR; TCRdb keeps only in-frame clonotypes and omits some of them. This table has 500,000 to 650,000 clones, just over 75% appearing once.

The receptor was derived from a woman aged 40 to 49 in good health. Some clones in this sample may be carry-over from other donors' samples. Material for sequencing was PBMCs. The chain employs TRBV27 and TRBJ1-2, with D unresolved. This CDR3 is CASAGLANYGYTF. The CDR3 nucleotides are TGTGCCAGCGCGGGATTAGCTAACTATGGCTACACCTTC.